One and the same sample provided the 22 T cell receptor beta chains below, sequenced in a study of T cell repertoires in cytomegalovirus infection. Their target antigens are unknown. TCRdb redid the calling of the reads with MiXCR, one entry per CDR3 protein. In the table there are roughly 570,000 distinct CDR3 sequences, around 40% of which are singletons. The material was cultured PBMCs, obtained from culture after CMV antigen stimulation. Receptor source: a human donor in good health (CMV status not recorded). Some clones in this sample may be carry-over from other donors' samples.

V gene TRBV7-9 combines with J gene TRBJ1-1, with TRBD1 matching 8 bases. This CDR3 is built from 16 residues. After removal of 5 bases from V and 1 base from J, the junction contained 9 bases not matched to a gene. The V gene's germline CDR1 is SEHNR and CDR2 FQNEAQ (reference sequence). For the CDR3, the DNA is TGTGCCAGCAGCGAACGACAGGGGCCAAAGAACACTGAAGCTTTCTTT. Its protein is CASSERQGPKNTEAFF.

The genes are TRBV4-3 and TRBJ2-4, with 7 bases matching TRBD1. V was pared by 3 bases and J by 1 base, with 3 bases of the junction left unmatched. Germline CDR1 LGHNA, CDR2 YSLEER. The CDR3 runs 15 residues. DNA of the CDR3: TGCGCCAGCAGCCACAGGGGACAGGCCAAAAACATTCAGTACTTC. Translation gives CASSHRGQAKNIQYF.

This clonotype has a handful of counts. V usage is TRBV7-2 and J usage is TRBJ2-3; no reliable D call. The CDR3 covers 12 residues. Germline loops: CDR1 SGHTA, CDR2 FQGNSA. The germline V and J ends were trimmed by 8 bases and 4 bases, with 10 bases remaining between them. CDR3 amino acids: CASEDGSDTQYF. CDR3 DNA sequence: TGTGCCAGCGAGGATGGATCAGATACGCAGTATTTT.

The rearrangement uses TRBV30 and TRBJ2-2; D is perhaps TRBD1 (5 bases). Germline assignment: CDR1 GTSNPN and CDR2 SVGIG (reference sequence). V dropped 3 bases and J dropped 5 bases, with 13 bases sitting between them. CDR3 length: 14 residues. The CDR3 coding sequence is TGTGCCTGGAGGAAAGGGCAGGGAACCGGGGAGCTGTTTTTT. Its protein product is CAWRKGQGTGELFF. The full variable domain, with the rest looked up from reference TRBV30 and TRBJ2-2, is SQTIHQWPATLVQPVGSPLSLECTVEGTSNPNLYWYRQAAGRGLQLLFYSVGIGQISSEVPQNLSASRPQDRQFILSSKKLLLSDSGFYLCAWRKGQGTGELFFGEGSRLTVL.

The CDR3 sequence: CASGLGQGNTGELFF. CDR3 bases: TGTGCTAGTGGTTTGGGACAGGGGAACACCGGGGAGCTGTTTTTT. V gene TRBV12-5 combines with J gene TRBJ2-2; 7 bases line up with TRBD1. CDR3 length equals 15 residues. CDR1 is LGHNT, CDR2 FRNRAP, per germline. V shed 1 base and J 1 base; nucleotides not matched to a gene: 0.

This chain's CDR3 is CASRATSGGYEQYF. The CDR3 DNA follows: TGCGCCAGCCGGGCCACTAGCGGGGGCTACGAGCAGTACTTC. V gene TRBV5-1 combines with J gene TRBJ2-7; 11 bases align to TRBD2. The CDR3 is 14 amino acids. The ends lost 7 bases at V and 3 bases at J; junction bases unmatched: 6. The germline gives CDR1 SGHRS, CDR2 YFSETQ.

The CDR3 nucleotides read TGTGCCAGCAGCTACCGACTAGCGGGGTTTTTATCGGAGACCCAGTACTTC. It specifies CASSYRLAGFLSETQYF. The V gene is TRBV7-6, the J gene TRBJ2-5; 11 bases match TRBD2. J gave up 5 bases and V 4 bases, and 12 bases lay outside the gene matches. The CDR3 has 17 amino acids. Germline V gene data show CDR1 as SGHVS and CDR2 as FNYEAQ.

This clonotype was seen more than once but under ten times. The chain has TRBV5-4 and TRBJ1-2; 10 nucleotides match TRBD1. Trimming took 4 bases from V and 8 from J; bases not matched to a gene: 11. CDR3 length equals 15 residues. Germline lookup yields CDR1 SGHNT and CDR2 YYREEE (reference sequence). The CDR3 nucleotides are TGTGCCAGCAGCCTCATTAGACAGGGGGCGCGAGGCTACACCTTC. Translated, it gives CASSLIRQGARGYTF.

The chain uses TRBV2 and TRBJ1-5, with D possibly TRBD1 on 6 matching bases. Germline assignment: CDR1 SNHLY and CDR2 FYNNEI. This CDR3 is built from 15 residues. Trimming stripped 4 bases from V and 5 bases from J, with 15 bases between. The CDR3 nucleotides read TGTGCCAGCAGTGGGGTAGGGGGACTTGATCAGCCCCAGCATTTT. The encoded protein is CASSGVGGLDQPQHF.

This chain links TRBV20-1 with TRBJ1-6, with D possibly being TRBD1 (6 bases). Deletions cut 1 base from V and 8 bases from J, with 12 bases between. Germline V CDR1 and CDR2: DFQATT, SNEGSKA (reference sequence). CDR3 size: 14 residues. CDR3 protein: CSARGGGPDSPLHF. The CDR3 DNA reads TGCAGTGCTAGAGGAGGGGGACCTGATTCACCCCTCCACTTT.

This CDR3 reads CASSPESDTQYF. CDR3 DNA sequence: TGTGCCAGCAGTCCAGAATCAGATACGCAGTATTTT. The rearrangement uses TRBV6-6 and TRBJ2-3; D ambiguous. V gave up 5 bases and J gave up 4 bases, with 7 bases separating them. The germline V gene has CDR1 MNHNY and CDR2 SVGAGI (reference sequence). The CDR3 has 12 amino acids.

The chain links TRBV12-3 or TRBV12-4 to TRBJ2-7; perhaps TRBD1 as D (6 bases). The CDR3 runs 15 residues. Trimming cost V 4 bases and J 0 bases, with 13 bases left between them. CDR3 sequence (DNA): TGTGCCAGCAGTTCTCCAGGGGCGACCTCCTACGAGCAGTACTTC. Protein sequence: CASSSPGATSYEQYF.

The chain links TRBV7-8 to TRBJ1-4; the D is unclear. V was trimmed by 5 bases and J by 5 bases, leaving 9 bases between them. The germline gives CDR1 SGHVS, CDR2 FQNEAQ. The CDR3 totals 13 residues. The CDR3 reads CASSGPENEKLFF. The CDR3 DNA reads as TGTGCCAGCAGCGGGCCGGAGAATGAAAAACTGTTTTTT.

The table lists this clonotype with a few counts. The rearrangement links TRBV24-1 to TRBJ2-2, with 11 bases lining up with TRBD1. The CDR3 is 16 residues long. Trimming removed 3 bases from V and 5 bases from J; junction bases left unmatched: 4. Germline V gene lookup returns CDR1 KGHDR and CDR2 SFDVKD. The CDR3 DNA follows: TGTGCCACCAGTGATGACGGACAGGGGGCGACCGGGGAGCTGTTTTTT. Translated: CATSDDGQGATGELFF.

The V and J genes are TRBV27 and TRBJ2-1; D is unclear. The V gene's germline CDR1 is MNHEY and CDR2 SMNVEV (reference sequence). V was clipped by 4 bases and J by 0 bases, with 10 bases between them. This CDR3 is built from 15 residues. As DNA, the CDR3 is TGTGCCAGCAGTTCCCGGACGAGCTCCTACAATGAGCAGTTCTTC. Its translation: CASSSRTSSYNEQFF.

The chain employs TRBV7-2 and TRBJ1-2; 9 nucleotides agree with TRBD1. In germline, CDR1 is SGHTA, CDR2 FQGNSA. The CDR3 sequence is 16 residues long. Trimming cost V 1 base and J 4 bases; bases outside gene matches: 7. CDR3 region: CASSLGPGQGIYGYTF. DNA of the CDR3: TGTGCCAGCAGCTTAGGGCCGGGACAGGGCATCTATGGCTACACCTTC.

Only one count was recorded for this clonotype. An end of the junction does not agree with germline; a read error may underlie this. V is TRBV7-2 and J is TRBJ2-1; TRBD2 agrees at 9 bases. This CDR3 comprises 14 residues. Germline V gene data show CDR1 as SGHTA and CDR2 as FQGNSA. The CDR3 DNA follows: TGTGCCATCAGCTTATTACTAGCGGGTAATGAGCAGTTCTTC. Protein: CAISLLLAGNEQFF.

This clonotype was picked up a small number of times. This chain links TRBV4-3 with TRBJ2-7, with TRBD2 identical over 7 bases. Germline V lookup: CDR1 LGHNA, CDR2 YSLEER. The CDR3 spans 14 residues. J gave up 7 bases and V 4 bases, and 10 bases lay outside the gene matches. CDR3 region: CASSPRAGVGEQYF. DNA of the CDR3: TGCGCCAGCAGCCCCAGGGCGGGAGTGGGAGAGCAGTACTTC.

This sequence joins TRBV20-1 and TRBJ1-4, with D uncertain. Germline loops: CDR1 DFQATT, CDR2 SNEGSKA (reference sequence). V was trimmed by 6 bases and J by 4 bases, leaving 15 bases between them. The CDR3 is 14 residues long. The chain's CDR3 is CSAPRGPVNEKLFF. CDR3 coding DNA: TGCAGTGCACCGCGCGGACCGGTTAATGAAAAACTGTTTTTT.

This chain joins TRBV12-3 or TRBV12-4 and TRBJ1-4; D is unresolved. The CDR3 runs to 15 residues. Trimming removed 4 bases from V and 0 bases from J, with 9 bases in between. CDR3 loop: CASSYHGSTNEKLFF. The DNA for the CDR3 is TGTGCCAGCAGTTACCACGGCTCAACTAATGAAAAACTGTTTTTT.

This clonotype has just a few counts. This chain joins TRBV11-2 and TRBJ1-1; D uncertain. CDR1 SGHAT and CDR2 FQNNGV come from the germline V gene. This CDR3 spans 16 amino acids. With 1 base removed from V and 1 base from J, the gap between germline ends came to 13 bases. In DNA form, the CDR3 reads TGTGCCAGCAGCTTAGGTCGGCCGGTTCGGAACACTGAAGCTTTCTTT. Its protein product is CASSLGRPVRNTEAFF.

This clonotype was observed a few times. This sequence joins TRBV7-2 and TRBJ1-3; 7 nucleotides match TRBD1. The CDR3 runs 15 residues. The V gene's germline CDR1 is SGHTA and CDR2 FQGNSA. Losses at the gene ends were 1 base for V and 1 base for J; bases not matched to a gene: 1. CDR3 in amino acids: CASSLETGSGNTIYF. The CDR3 nucleotides read TGTGCCAGCAGCTTAGAGACAGGGTCTGGAAACACCATATATTTT.